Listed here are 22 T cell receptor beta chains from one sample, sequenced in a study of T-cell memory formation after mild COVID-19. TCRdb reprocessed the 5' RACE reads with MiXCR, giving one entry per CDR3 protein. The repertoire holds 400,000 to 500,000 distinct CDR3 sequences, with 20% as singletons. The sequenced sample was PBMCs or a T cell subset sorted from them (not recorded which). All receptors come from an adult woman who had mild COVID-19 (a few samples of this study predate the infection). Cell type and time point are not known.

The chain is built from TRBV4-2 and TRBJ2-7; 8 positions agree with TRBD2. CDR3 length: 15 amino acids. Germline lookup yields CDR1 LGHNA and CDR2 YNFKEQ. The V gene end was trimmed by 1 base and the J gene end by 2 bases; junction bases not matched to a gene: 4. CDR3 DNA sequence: TGTGCCAGCAGCCAAGGAACTAGCGGCCCCTACGAGCAGTACTTC. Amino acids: CASSQGTSGPYEQYF.

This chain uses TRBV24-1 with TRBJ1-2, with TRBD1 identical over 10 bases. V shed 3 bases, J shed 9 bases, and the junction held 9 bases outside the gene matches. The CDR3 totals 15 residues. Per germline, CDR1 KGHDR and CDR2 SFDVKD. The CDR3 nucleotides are TGTGCCACCAGTGATCCATCGACAGGGGGCACAAGCTACACCTTC. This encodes CATSDPSTGGTSYTF.

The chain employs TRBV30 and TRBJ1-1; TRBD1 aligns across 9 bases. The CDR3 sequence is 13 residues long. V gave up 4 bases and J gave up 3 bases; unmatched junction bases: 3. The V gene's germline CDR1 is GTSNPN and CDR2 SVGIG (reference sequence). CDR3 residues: CAWTGQGHTEAFF. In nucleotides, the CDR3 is TGTGCCTGGACCGGACAGGGGCACACTGAAGCTTTCTTT.

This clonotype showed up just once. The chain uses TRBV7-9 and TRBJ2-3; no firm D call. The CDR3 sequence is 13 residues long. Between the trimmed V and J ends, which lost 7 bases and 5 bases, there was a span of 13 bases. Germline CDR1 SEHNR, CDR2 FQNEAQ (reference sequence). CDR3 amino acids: CASTPHDGDTQYF. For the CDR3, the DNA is TGTGCCAGCACCCCCCATGATGGAGATACGCAGTATTTT.

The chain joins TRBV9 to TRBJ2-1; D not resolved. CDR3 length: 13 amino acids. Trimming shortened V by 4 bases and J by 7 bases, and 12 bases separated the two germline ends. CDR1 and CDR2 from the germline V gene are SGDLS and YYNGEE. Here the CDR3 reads CASSPAPQNEQFF. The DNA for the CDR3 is TGTGCCAGCAGCCCCGCCCCCCAGAATGAGCAGTTCTTC.

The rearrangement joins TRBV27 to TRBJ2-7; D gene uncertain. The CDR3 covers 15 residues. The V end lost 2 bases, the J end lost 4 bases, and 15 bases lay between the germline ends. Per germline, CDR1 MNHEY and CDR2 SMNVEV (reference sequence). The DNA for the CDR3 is TGTGCCAGCAGTTTAGGTTGTGGACCAAATTACGAGCAGTACTTC. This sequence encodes CASSLGCGPNYEQYF.

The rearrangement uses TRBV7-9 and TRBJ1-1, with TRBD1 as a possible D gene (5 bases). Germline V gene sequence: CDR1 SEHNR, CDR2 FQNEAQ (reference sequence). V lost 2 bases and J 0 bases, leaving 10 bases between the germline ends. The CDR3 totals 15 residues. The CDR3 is CASSLTGRMNTEAFF. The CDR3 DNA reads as TGTGCCAGCAGCTTAACGGGGCGAATGAACACTGAAGCTTTCTTT.

The DNA for the CDR3 is TGTGCCAGTAGTGAATTGGGACAGATTTATGGCTACACCTTC. The encoded protein is CASSELGQIYGYTF. The V and J genes are TRBV19 and TRBJ1-2; 7 bases match TRBD1. Germline V gene data show CDR1 as LNHDA and CDR2 as SQIVND (reference sequence). Germline trimming cut 5 bases from V and 5 bases from J; bases unmatched to any gene: 8. CDR3 size: 14 residues.

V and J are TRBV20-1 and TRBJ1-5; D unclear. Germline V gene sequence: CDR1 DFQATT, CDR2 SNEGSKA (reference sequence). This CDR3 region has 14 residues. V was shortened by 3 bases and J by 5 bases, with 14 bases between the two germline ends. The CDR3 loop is CSARVMDPYQPQHF. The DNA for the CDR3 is TGCAGTGCTAGGGTTATGGACCCCTATCAGCCCCAGCATTTT.

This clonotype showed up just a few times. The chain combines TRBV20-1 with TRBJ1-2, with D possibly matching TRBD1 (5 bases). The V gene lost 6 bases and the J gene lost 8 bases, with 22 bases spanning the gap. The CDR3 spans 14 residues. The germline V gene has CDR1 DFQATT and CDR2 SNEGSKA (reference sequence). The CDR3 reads CSASDSKSPGGYTF. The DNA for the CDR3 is TGCAGTGCCTCCGACAGCAAGAGCCCAGGGGGCTACACCTTC.

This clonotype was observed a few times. CDR3 sequence: CASSYTSYNEQFF. CDR3 DNA: TGTGCCAGCAGTTATACATCTTACAATGAGCAGTTCTTC. The chain is built from TRBV6-6 and TRBJ2-1; no clear D. The CDR3 contains 13 residues. The germline CDR1 and CDR2 sequences are MNHNY and SVGAGI (reference sequence). V was cut by 3 bases and J by 4 bases, with 7 bases left in between.

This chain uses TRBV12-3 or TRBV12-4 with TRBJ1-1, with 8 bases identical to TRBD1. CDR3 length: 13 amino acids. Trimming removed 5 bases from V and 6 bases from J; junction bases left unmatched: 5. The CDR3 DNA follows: TGTGCCAGCAGTCTGCCAGGGGGCCCTGAAGCTTTCTTT. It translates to CASSLPGGPEAFF.

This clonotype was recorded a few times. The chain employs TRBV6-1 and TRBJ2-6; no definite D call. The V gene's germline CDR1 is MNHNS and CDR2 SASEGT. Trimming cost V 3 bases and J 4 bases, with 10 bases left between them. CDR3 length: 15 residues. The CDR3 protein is CASSEATAGANVLTF. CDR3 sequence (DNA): TGTGCCAGCAGTGAGGCCACCGCCGGGGCCAACGTCCTGACTTTC.

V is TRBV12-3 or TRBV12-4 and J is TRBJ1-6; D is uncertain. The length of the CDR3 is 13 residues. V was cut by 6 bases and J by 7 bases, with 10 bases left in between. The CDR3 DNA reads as TGTGCCAGCAGAGGAGCATGGAATTCACCCCTCCACTTT. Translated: CASRGAWNSPLHF.

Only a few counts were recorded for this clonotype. CDR3 nucleotide sequence: TGTGCCTGGAGTTTCGTAGACACCATATATTTT. This codes for CAWSFVDTIYF. The rearrangement joins TRBV30 to TRBJ1-3; D call uncertain. V dropped 2 bases and J dropped 8 bases, with 7 bases sitting between them. CDR1 GTSNPN and CDR2 SVGIG come from the germline V gene (reference sequence). The CDR3 covers 11 residues.

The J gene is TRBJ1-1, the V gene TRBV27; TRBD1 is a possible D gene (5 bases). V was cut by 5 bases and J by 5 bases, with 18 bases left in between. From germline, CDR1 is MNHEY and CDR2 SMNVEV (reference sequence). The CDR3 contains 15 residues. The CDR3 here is CASSRLGVRGTEAFF. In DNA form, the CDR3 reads TGTGCCAGCAGTAGACTAGGGGTGAGAGGGACTGAAGCTTTCTTT.

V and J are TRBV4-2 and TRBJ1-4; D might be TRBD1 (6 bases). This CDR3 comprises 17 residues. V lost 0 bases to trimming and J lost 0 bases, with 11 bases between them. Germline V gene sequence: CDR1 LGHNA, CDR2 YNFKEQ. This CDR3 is CASSQDDRLTTNEKLFF. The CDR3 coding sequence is TGTGCCAGCAGCCAAGATGACAGGCTTACAACTAATGAAAAACTGTTTTTT.

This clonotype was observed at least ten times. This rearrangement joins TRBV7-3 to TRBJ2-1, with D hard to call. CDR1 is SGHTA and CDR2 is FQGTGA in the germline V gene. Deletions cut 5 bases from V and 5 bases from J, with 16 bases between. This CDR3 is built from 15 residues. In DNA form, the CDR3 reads TGTGCCAGCAGCGTAGACTCCGGGCTCCACAATGAGCAGTTCTTC. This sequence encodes CASSVDSGLHNEQFF. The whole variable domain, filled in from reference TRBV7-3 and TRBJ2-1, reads GAGVSQTPSNKVTEKGKYVELRCDPISGHTALYWYRQSLGQGPEFLIYFQGTGAADDSGLPNDRFFAVRPEGSVSTLKIQRTERGDSAVYLCASSVDSGLHNEQFFGPGTRLTVL.

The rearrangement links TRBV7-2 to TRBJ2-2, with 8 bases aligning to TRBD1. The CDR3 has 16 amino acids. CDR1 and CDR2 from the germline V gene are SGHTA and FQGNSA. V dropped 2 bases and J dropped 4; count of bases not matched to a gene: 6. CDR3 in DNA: TGTGCCAGCAGCTTACTTGACAGGGGTCTCACCGGGGAGCTGTTTTTT. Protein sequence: CASSLLDRGLTGELFF.

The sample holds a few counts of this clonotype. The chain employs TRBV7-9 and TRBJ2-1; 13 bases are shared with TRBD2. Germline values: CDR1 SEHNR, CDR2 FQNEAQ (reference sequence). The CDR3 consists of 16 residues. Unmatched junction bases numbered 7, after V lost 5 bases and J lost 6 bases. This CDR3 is CASSQRGLAGVNEQFF. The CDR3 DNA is TGTGCCAGCAGCCAGAGAGGACTAGCGGGAGTCAATGAGCAGTTCTTC.

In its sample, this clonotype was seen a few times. CDR3 residues: CASSEPPREQYF. DNA of the CDR3: TGTGCCAGCAGTGAACCCCCGCGGGAGCAGTACTTC. This rearrangement joins TRBV6-1 to TRBJ2-7; D unresolved. Germline values: CDR1 MNHNS, CDR2 SASEGT. V was shortened by 2 bases and J by 7 bases, with 9 bases between the two germline ends. This CDR3 region has 12 residues.

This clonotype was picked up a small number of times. The CDR3 is CASSFQAGNTDTQYF. As DNA, the CDR3 is TGCGCCAGCAGCTTCCAGGCGGGGAACACAGATACGCAGTATTTT. The chain is built from TRBV5-1 and TRBJ2-3; tentatively, D is TRBD2 (6 bases). The germline V and J ends were trimmed by 2 bases and 2 bases, with 12 bases remaining between them. The CDR3 runs to 15 residues. Germline V gene sequence: CDR1 SGHRS, CDR2 YFSETQ.